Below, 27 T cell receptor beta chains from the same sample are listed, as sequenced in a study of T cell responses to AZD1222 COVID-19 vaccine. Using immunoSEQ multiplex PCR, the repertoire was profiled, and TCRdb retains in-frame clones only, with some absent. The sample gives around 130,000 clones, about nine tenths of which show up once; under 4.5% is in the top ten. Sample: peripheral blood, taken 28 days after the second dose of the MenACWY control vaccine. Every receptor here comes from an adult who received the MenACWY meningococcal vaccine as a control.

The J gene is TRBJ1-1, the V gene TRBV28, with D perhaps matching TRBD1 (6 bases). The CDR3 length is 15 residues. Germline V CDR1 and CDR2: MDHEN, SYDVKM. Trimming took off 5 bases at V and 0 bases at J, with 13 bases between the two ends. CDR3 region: CASSPNRALNTEAFF. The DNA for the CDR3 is TGTGCCAGCAGTCCGAACAGGGCGTTGAACACTGAAGCTTTCTTT. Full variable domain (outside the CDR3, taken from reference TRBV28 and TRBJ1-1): DVKVTQSSRYLVKRTGEKVFLECVQDMDHENMFWYRQDPGLGLRLIYFSYDVKMKEKGDIPEGYSVSREKKERFSLILESASTNQTSMYLCASSPNRALNTEAFFGQGTRLTVV.

CDR3 amino acids: CATSDPKGGATNQPQHF. CDR3 in DNA: TGTGCCACCAGTGACCCTAAAGGGGGAGCCACTAATCAGCCCCAGCATTTT. The chain employs TRBV24-1 and TRBJ1-5; weak D call: TRBD1 (6 bases). The CDR3 is made up of 17 amino acids. CDR1 KGHDR and CDR2 SFDVKD come from the germline V gene. V shed 4 bases and J shed 4 bases, with 19 bases lying between them.

The CDR3 DNA follows: TGTGCCATCAGTGACGTACAGGGGGCAACGAACACTGAAGCTTTCTTT. It specifies CAISDVQGATNTEAFF. V and J are TRBV10-3 and TRBJ1-1, with 9 bases that match TRBD1. The CDR3 covers 16 residues. The trim removed 3 bases at V and 1 base at J, leaving 6 bases unmatched. Germline V CDR1 and CDR2: ENHRY, SYGVKD.

CDR3 DNA sequence: TGTGCCAGCAGCTTAGAACCTATAGGCGAGCAGTACGTC. Encoded protein: CASSLEPIGEQYV. The chain couples TRBV7-2 to TRBJ2-7; no clear D gene. The germline CDR1 and CDR2 sequences are SGHTA and FQGNSA. V lost 1 base, J lost 6 bases, and 10 bases lay in between. The length of the CDR3 is 13 residues.

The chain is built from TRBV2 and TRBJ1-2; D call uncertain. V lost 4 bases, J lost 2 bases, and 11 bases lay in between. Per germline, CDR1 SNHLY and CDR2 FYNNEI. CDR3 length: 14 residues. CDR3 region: CASSVESGNYGYTF. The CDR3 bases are TGTGCCAGCAGTGTAGAGTCGGGGAACTATGGCTACACCTTC.

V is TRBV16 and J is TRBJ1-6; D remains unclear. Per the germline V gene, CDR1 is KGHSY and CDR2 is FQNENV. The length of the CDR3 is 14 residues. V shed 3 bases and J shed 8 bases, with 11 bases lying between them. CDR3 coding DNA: TGTGCCAGCAGCCAGGGTCGGGAGTATTCACCCCTCCACTTT. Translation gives CASSQGREYSPLHF. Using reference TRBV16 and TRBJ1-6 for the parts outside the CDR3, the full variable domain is GEEVAQTPKHLVRGEGQKAKLYCAPIKGHSYVFWYQQVLKNEFKFLISFQNENVFDETGMPKERFSAKCLPNSPCSLEIQATKLEDSAVYFCASSQGREYSPLHFGNGTRLTVT.

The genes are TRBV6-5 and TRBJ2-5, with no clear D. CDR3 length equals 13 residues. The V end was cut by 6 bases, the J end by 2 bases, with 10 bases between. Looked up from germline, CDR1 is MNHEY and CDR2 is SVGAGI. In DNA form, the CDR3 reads TGTGCCAGCAGCCGGACGGAGCAAGAGACCCAGTACTTC. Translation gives CASSRTEQETQYF.

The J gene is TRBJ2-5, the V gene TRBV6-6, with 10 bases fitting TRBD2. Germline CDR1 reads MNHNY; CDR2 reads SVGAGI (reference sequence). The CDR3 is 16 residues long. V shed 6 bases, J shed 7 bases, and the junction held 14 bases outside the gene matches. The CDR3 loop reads CASSSGTSDSARTQYF. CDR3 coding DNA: TGTGCCAGCAGCTCCGGGACTAGCGACAGCGCCCGGACCCAGTACTTC.

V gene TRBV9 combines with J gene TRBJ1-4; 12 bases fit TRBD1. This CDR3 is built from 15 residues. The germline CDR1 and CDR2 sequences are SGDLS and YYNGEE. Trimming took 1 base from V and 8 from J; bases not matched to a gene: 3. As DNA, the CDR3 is TGTGCCAGCAGCGTATCTGGGACAGGGGGCGAAAAACTGTTTTTT. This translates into CASSVSGTGGEKLFF.

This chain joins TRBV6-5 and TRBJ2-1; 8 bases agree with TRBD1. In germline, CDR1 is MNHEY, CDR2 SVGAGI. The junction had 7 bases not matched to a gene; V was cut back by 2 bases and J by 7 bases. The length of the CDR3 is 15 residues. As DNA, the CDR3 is TGTGCCAGCAGTTACCGGGCAGGGGGCCTGAATGAGCAGTTCTTC. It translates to CASSYRAGGLNEQFF.

The CDR3 DNA follows: TGTGCCAGCTCACGCGGGACATCGGCCTACGAGCAGTACTTC. Encoded protein: CASSRGTSAYEQYF. The chain is built from TRBV18 and TRBJ2-7, with D possibly called TRBD1 or TRBD2 (6 bases each). The CDR3 runs to 14 residues. V was cut by 4 bases and J by 2 bases, with 12 bases left in between. Germline-derived CDR1 and CDR2 are KGHSH and LQKENI.

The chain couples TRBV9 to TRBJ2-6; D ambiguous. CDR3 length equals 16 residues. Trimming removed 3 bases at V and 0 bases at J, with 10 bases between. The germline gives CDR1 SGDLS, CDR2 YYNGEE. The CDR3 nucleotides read TGTGCCAGCAGCGAATACCACCACTCTGGGGCCAACGTCCTGACTTTC. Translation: CASSEYHHSGANVLTF.

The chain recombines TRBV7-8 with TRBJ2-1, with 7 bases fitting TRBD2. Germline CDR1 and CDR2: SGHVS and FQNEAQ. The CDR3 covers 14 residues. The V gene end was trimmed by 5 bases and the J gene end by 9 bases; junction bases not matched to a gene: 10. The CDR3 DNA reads TGTGCCAGCAGCCTTAAGACTAGCTGGGGTGAGCAGTTCTTC. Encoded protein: CASSLKTSWGEQFF.

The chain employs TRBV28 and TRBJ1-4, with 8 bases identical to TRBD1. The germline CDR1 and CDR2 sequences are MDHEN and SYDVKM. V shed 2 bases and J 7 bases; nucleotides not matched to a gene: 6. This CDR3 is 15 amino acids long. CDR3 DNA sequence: TGTGCCAGCAGTTTACCCGGACAGGGAGGTGAAAAACTGTTTTTT. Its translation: CASSLPGQGGEKLFF.

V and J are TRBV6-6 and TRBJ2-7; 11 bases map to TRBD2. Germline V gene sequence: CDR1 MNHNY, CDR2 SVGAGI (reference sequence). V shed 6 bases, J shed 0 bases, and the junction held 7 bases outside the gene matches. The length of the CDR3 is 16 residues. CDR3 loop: CASSKLGTSGSYEQYF. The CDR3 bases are TGTGCCAGCAGCAAACTAGGGACTAGCGGCTCCTACGAGCAGTACTTC.

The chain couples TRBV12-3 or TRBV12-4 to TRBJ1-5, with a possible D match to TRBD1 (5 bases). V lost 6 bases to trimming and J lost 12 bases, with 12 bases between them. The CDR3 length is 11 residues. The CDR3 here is CASRNQGDQHF. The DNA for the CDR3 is TGTGCCAGCAGAAACCAGGGAGACCAGCATTTT.

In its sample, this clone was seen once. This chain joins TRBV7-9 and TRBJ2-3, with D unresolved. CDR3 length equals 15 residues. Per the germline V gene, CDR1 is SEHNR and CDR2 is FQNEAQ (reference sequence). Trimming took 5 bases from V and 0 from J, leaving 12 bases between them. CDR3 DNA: TGTGCCAGCAGCCCGGTCACACCTAGCACAGATACGCAGTATTTT. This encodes CASSPVTPSTDTQYF. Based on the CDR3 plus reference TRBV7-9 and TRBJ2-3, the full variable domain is DTGVSQNPRHKITKRGQNVTFRCDPISEHNRLYWYRQTLGQGPEFLTYFQNEAQLEKSRLLSDRFSAERPKGSFSTLEIQRTEQGDSAMYLCASSPVTPSTDTQYFGPGTRLTVL.

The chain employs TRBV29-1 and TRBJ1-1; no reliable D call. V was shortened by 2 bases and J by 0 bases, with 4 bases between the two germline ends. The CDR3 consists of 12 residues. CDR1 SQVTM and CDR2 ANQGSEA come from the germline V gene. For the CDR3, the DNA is TGCAGCGTTGAAAACCTGAACACTGAAGCTTTCTTT. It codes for CSVENLNTEAFF. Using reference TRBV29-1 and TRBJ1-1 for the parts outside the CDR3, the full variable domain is SAVISQKPSRDICQRGTSLTIQCQVDSQVTMMFWYRQQPGQSLTLIATANQGSEATYESGFVIDKFPISRPNLTFSTLTVSNMSPEDSSIYLCSVENLNTEAFFGQGTRLTVV.

The CDR3 loop reads CASSRGGGNQPQHF. Written as DNA, the CDR3 is TGTGCCAGCAGTCGTGGTGGGGGCAATCAGCCCCAGCATTTT. This chain links TRBV27 with TRBJ1-5; D ambiguous. The V end lost 5 bases, the J end lost 2 bases, and 10 bases lay between the germline ends. The CDR3 length is 14 residues. Germline V gives CDR1 MNHEY, CDR2 SMNVEV (reference sequence).

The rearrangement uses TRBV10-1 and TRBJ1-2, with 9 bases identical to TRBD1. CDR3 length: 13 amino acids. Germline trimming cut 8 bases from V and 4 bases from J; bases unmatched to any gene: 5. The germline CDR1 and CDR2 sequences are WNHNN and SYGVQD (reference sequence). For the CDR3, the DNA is TGCGCCAGCGCTAGGGACAGGGCCTATGGCTACACCTTC. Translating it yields CASARDRAYGYTF.

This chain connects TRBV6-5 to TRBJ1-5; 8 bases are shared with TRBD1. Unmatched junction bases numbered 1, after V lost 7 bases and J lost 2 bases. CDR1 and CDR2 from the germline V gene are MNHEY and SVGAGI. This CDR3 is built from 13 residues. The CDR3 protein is CASKGQGNQPQHF. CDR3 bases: TGTGCCAGCAAGGGACAGGGCAATCAGCCCCAGCATTTT.

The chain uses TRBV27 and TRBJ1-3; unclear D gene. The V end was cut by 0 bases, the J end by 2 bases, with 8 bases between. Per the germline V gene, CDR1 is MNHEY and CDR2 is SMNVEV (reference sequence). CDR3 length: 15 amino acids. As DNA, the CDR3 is TGTGCCAGCAGTTTATCCGGTGGACCTGGAAACACCATATATTTT. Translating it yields CASSLSGGPGNTIYF.

The CDR3 DNA follows: TGTGCCAGCAGTTCTAGCGGGCTTATGGATGAGCAGTTCTTC. It yields the protein CASSSSGLMDEQFF. The V and J genes are TRBV2 and TRBJ2-1, with 8 bases matching TRBD2. This CDR3 is built from 14 residues. The J segment lost 8 bases and the V segment lost 5 bases, leaving 8 bases of the junction unmatched. Germline CDR1 SNHLY, CDR2 FYNNEI. The full variable domain, in which reference TRBV2 and TRBJ2-1 provide the parts outside the CDR3, is EPEVTQTPSHQVTQMGQEVILRCVPISNHLYFYWYRQILGQKVEFLVSFYNNEISEKSEIFDDQFSVERPDGSNFTLKIRSTKLEDSAMYFCASSSSGLMDEQFFGPGTRLTVL.

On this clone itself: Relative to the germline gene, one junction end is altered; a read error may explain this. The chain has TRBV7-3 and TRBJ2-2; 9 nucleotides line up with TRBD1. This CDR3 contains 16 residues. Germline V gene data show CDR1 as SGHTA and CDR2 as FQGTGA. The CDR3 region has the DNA TGTGCCAGCAGCCTAACAGGGGGCGCGGGTACCGGGGAGCTGTTTTTT. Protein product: CASSLTGGAGTGELFF.

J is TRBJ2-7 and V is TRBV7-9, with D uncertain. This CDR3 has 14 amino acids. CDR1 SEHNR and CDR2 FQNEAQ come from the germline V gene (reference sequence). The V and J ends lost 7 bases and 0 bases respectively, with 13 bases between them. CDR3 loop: CASNTDSNSYEQYF. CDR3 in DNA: TGTGCCAGCAACACCGACTCTAACTCCTACGAGCAGTACTTC. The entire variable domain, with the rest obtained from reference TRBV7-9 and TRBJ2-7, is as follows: DTGVSQNPRHKITKRGQNVTFRCDPISEHNRLYWYRQTLGQGPEFLTYFQNEAQLEKSRLLSDRFSAERPKGSFSTLEIQRTEQGDSAMYLCASNTDSNSYEQYFGPGTRLTVT.

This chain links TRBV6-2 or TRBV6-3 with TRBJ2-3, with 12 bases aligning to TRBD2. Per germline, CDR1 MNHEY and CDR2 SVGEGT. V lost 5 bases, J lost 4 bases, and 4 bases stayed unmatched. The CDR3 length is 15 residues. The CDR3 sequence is CASSRLAGVADTQYF. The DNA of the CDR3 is TGTGCCAGCAGTCGACTAGCGGGAGTAGCAGATACGCAGTATTTT.

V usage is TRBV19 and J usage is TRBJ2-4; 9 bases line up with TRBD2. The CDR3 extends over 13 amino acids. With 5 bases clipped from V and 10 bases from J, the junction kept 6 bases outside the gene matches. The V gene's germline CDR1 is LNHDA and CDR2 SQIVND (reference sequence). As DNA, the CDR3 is TGTGCCAGTAGTGTCATGCTAGCGGGGATTCAGTACTTC. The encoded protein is CASSVMLAGIQYF.